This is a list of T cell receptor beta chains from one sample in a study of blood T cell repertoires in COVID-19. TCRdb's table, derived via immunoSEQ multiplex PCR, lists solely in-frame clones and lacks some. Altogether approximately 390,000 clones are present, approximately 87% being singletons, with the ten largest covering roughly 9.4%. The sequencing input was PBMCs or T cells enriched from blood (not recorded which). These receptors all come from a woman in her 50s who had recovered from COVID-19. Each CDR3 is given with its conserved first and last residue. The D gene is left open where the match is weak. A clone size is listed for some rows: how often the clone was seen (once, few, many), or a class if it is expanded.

TGCGCCAGCAATCAAAGGGGAAGTTCCTACAATGAGCAGTTCTTC	CASNQRGSSYNEQFF	.	.	TRBJ2-1	TRBV5-1	15
TGTGCCAGCAGCGTGGAGGGTCTCTCTGGAAACACCATATATTTT	CASSVEGLSGNTIYF	.	.	TRBJ1-3	TRBV9	15
TGTGCCGGAATGACAGGGGACTATGGCTACACCTTC	CAGMTGDYGYTF	TRBD1	.	TRBJ1-2	TRBV19	12
TGCGCCAGCAGCTTCTCGGGAGAAAACATTCAGTACTTC	CASSFSGENIQYF	.	.	TRBJ2-4	TRBV5-1	13
TGTGCCAGCACTATGATTCCCCCACAGGGCACAGACTCTGGAAACACCATATATTTT	CASTMIPPQGTDSGNTIYF	.	once	TRBJ1-3	TRBV27	19
TGTGCCAGCAGTTCACAGACTAGCGGGGATACGCAGTATTTT	CASSSQTSGDTQYF	TRBD2	.	TRBJ2-3	TRBV27	14
TGTGCCAGCAGTGAAGGCAGGGAAATGGATGGCTACACCTTC	CASSEGREMDGYTF	.	.	TRBJ1-2	TRBV2	14
TGTGCCAGCAGTTTGCCCCAGGGGGGCAAGTATGGCTACACCTTC	CASSLPQGGKYGYTF	TRBD1	.	TRBJ1-2	TRBV28	15
TGTGCCAGCAGCCAAGATCCCGGACAGGGGGCTAACTATGGCTACACCTTC	CASSQDPGQGANYGYTF	TRBD1	.	TRBJ1-2	TRBV3-1/TRBV3-2	17
TGTGCCAGCAGTGCGAGGACAGGGGTCCCGGAGCAGTACTTC	CASSARTGVPEQYF	TRBD1	.	TRBJ2-7	TRBV9	14
TGTGCCAGCTCCACGACCATGGAGGGCGACACTGAAGCTTTCTTT	CASSTTMEGDTEAFF	.	.	TRBJ1-1	TRBV18	15